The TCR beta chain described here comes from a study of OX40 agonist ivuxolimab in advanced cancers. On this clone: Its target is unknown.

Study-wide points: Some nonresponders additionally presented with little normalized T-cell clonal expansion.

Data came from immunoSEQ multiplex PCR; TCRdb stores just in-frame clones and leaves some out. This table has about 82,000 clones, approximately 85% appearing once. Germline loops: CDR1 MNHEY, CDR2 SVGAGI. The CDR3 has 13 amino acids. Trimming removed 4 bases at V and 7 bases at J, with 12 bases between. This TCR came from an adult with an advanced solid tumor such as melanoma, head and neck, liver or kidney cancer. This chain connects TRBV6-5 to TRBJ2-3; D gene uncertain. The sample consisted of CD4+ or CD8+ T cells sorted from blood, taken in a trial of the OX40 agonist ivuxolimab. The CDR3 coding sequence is TGTGCCAGCAGTTTCGCTAGGTCGCATACGCAGTATTTT. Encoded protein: CASSFARSHTQYF.